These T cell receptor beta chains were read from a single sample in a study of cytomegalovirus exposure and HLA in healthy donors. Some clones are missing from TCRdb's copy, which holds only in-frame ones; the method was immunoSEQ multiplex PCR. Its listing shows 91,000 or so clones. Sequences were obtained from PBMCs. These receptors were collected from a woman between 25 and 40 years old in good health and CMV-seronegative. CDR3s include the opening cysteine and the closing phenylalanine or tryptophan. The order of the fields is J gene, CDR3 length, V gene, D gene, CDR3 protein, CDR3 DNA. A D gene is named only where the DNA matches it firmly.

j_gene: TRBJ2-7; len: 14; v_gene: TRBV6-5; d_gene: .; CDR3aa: CASSYNPGGLEQYF; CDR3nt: TGTGCCAGCAGTTACAACCCCGGAGGTCTCGAGCAGTACTTC
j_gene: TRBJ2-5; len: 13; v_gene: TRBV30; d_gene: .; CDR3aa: CACPLQGPGTQYF; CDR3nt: TGTGCCTGCCCGTTACAGGGTCCGGGGACCCAGTACTTC
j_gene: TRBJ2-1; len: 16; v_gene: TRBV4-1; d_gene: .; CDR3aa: CASSPAGGLTYNEQFF; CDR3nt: TGCGCCAGCAGCCCGGCCGGGGGACTTACCTACAATGAGCAGTTCTTC
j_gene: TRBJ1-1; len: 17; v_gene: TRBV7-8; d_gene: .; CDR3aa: CASSLGGGTAINTEAFF; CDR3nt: TGTGCCAGCAGCTTAGGTGGAGGGACCGCTATAAACACTGAAGCTTTCTTT
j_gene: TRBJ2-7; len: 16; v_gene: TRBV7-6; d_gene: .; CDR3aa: CASSSHYRDLNYEQYF; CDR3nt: TGTGCCAGCAGCTCCCACTACCGGGACTTAAACTACGAGCAGTACTTC
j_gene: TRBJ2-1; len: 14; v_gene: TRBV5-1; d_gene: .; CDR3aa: CASSLGGENNEQFF; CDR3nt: TGCGCCAGCAGCTTGGGCGGGGAGAACAATGAGCAGTTCTTC
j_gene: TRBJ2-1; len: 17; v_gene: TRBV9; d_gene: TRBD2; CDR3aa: CASSVGGLLAGVLEQFF; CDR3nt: TGTGCCAGCAGCGTAGGGGGTCTACTAGCGGGAGTGCTTGAGCAGTTCTTC
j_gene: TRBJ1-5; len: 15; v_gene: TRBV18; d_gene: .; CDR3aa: CASSPARQGNQPQHF; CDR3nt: TGTGCCAGCTCACCAGCCCGACAGGGCAATCAGCCCCAGCATTTT
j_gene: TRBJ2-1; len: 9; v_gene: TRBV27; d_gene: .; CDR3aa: CANQGEQFF; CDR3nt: TGTGCCAACCAGGGTGAGCAGTTCTTC
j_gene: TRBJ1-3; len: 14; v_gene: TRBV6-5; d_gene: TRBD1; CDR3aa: CASSYGTGGNTIYF; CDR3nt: TGTGCCAGCAGTTACGGGACAGGTGGAAACACCATATATTTT
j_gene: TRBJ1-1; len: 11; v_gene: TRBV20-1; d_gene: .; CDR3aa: CSASDMPEAFF; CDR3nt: TGCAGTGCCTCGGACATGCCTGAAGCTTTCTTT
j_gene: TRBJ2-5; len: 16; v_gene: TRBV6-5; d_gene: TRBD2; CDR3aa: CASSYGGGLAGETQYF; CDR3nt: TGTGCCAGCAGTTATGGGGGGGGGTTAGCGGGAGAGACCCAGTACTTC
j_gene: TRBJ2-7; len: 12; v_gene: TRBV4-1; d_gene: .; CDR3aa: CASSQGLSEQYF; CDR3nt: TGCGCCAGCAGCCAAGGCCTGAGCGAGCAGTACTTC
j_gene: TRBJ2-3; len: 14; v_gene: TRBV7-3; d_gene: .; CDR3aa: CASSLGGLTDTQYF; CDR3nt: TGTGCCAGCAGCTTAGGAGGCCTGACAGATACGCAGTATTTT
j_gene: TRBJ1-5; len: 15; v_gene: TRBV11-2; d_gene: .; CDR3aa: CASSLDSGLGQPQHF; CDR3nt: TGTGCCAGCAGCTTAGATTCAGGGTTGGGTCAGCCCCAGCATTTT
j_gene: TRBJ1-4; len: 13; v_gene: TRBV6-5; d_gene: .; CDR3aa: CASSPQEAEKLFF; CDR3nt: TGTGCCAGCAGCCCCCAGGAGGCGGAAAAACTGTTTTTT
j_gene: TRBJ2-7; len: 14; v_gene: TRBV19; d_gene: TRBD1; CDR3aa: CATRTDRWPYEQYF; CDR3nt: TGTGCCACACGGACGGACAGGTGGCCCTACGAGCAGTACTTC
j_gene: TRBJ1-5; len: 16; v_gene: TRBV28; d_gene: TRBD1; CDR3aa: CASSSHRDRSNQPQHF; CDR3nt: TGTGCCAGCAGTTCTCACCGGGACAGAAGCAATCAGCCCCAGCATTTT
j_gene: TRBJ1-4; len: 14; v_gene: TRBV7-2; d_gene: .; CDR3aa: CASSQGSANEKLFF; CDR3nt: TGTGCCAGCAGCCAGGGGTCGGCTAATGAAAAACTGTTTTTT
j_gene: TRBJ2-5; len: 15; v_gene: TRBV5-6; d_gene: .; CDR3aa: CASSGGGGEVVTQYF; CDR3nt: TGTGCCAGCAGCGGAGGAGGGGGCGAAGTAGTGACCCAGTACTTC
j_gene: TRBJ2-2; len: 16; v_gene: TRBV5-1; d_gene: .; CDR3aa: CASNPGQGGGDGELFF; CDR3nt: TGCGCCAGCAACCCCGGACAGGGAGGGGGAGACGGGGAGCTGTTTTTT
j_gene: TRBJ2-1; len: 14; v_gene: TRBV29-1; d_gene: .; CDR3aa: CSAHWGAKDNEQFF; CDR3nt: TGCAGCGCGCATTGGGGAGCAAAGGACAATGAGCAGTTCTTC
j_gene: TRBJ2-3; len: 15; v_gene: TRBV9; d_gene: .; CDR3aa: CASSVGGFSTDTQYF; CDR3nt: TGTGCCAGCAGCGTAGGAGGATTCAGCACAGATACGCAGTATTTT
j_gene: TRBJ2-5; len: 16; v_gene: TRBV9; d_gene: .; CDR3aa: CASSYTNGVGRETQYF; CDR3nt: TGTGCCAGCAGCTATACCAACGGGGTTGGCCGGGAGACCCAGTACTTC
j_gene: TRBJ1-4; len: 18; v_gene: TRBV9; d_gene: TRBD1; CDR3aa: CASSAGTGGGGTNEKLFF; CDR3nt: TGTGCCAGCAGCGCCGGGACAGGGGGCGGAGGAACTAATGAAAAACTGTTTTTT
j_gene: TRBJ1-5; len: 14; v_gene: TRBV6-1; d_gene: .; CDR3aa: CASILGQTNQPQHF; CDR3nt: TGTGCCAGCATCCTCGGACAGACTAATCAGCCCCAGCATTTT
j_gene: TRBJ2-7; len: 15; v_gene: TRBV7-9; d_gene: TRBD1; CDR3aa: CASSPPGQGQYEQYF; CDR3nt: TGTGCCAGCAGCCCTCCCGGACAGGGGCAATACGAGCAGTACTTC
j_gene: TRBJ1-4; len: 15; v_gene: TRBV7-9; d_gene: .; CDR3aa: CASSLGSYYGEKLFF; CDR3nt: TGTGCCAGCAGCTTAGGTTCCTACTACGGAGAAAAACTGTTTTTT
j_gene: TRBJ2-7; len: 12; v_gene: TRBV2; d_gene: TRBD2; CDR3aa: CAGRGDGIEQYF; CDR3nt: TGTGCCGGCCGGGGGGACGGGATCGAGCAGTACTTC
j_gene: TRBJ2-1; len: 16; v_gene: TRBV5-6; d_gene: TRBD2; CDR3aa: CASSQMTSGVYNEQFF; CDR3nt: TGTGCCAGCAGCCAGATGACTAGCGGGGTTTACAATGAGCAGTTCTTC
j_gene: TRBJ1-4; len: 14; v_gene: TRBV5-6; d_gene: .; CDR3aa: CASSSQGSNEKLFF; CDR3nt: TGTGCCAGCAGCTCACAGGGTTCTAATGAAAAACTGTTTTTT
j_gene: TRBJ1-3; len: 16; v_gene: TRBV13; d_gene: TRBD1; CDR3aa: CASSLGGQGSGNTIYF; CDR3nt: TGTGCCAGCAGCTTAGGAGGACAGGGTTCAGGAAACACCATATATTTT
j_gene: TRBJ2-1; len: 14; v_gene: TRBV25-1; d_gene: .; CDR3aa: CASSEFSLTDEQFF; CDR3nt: TGTGCCAGCAGTGAATTCAGCCTTACAGATGAGCAGTTCTTC
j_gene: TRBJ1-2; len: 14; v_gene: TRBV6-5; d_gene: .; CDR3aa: CASRDPTGSYGYTF; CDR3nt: TGTGCCAGCAGAGACCCAACAGGGAGCTATGGCTACACCTTC
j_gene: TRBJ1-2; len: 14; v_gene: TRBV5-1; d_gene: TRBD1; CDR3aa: CASSLGDRGHGYTF; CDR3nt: TGCGCCAGCAGCTTGGGGGACAGGGGGCACGGCTACACCTTC
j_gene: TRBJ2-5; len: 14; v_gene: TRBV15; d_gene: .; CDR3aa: CATSSGTGHQTQYF; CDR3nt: TGTGCCACCAGCAGCGGGACTGGGCACCAGACCCAGTACTTC
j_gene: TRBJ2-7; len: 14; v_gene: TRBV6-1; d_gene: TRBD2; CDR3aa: CASSVTSGGYEQYF; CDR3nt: TGTGCCAGCAGTGTCACTAGCGGGGGATACGAGCAGTACTTC
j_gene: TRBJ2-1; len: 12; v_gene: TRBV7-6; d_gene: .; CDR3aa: CASSLSSNEQFF; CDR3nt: TGTGCCAGCAGCCTTTCCTCCAATGAGCAGTTCTTC
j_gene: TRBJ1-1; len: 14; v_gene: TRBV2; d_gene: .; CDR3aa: CASRKQGTYTEAFF; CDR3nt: TGTGCCAGCAGGAAACAGGGAACCTACACTGAAGCTTTCTTT
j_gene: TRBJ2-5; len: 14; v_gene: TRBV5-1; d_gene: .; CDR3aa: CASSPGDYQETQYF; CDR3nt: TGCGCCAGCAGCCCGGGGGACTACCAAGAGACCCAGTACTTC
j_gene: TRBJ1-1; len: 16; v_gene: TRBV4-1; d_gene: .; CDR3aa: CASSQDWGGRDTEAFF; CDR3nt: TGCGCCAGCAGCCAAGATTGGGGCGGAAGGGACACTGAAGCTTTCTTT
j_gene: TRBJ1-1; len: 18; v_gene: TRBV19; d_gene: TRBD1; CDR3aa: CASRTKQGSPERNTEAFF; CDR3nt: TGTGCCAGTAGGACTAAACAGGGGTCTCCGGAGAGGAACACTGAAGCTTTCTTT
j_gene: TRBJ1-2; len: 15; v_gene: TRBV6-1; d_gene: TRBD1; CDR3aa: CASSEGQIVPYGYTF; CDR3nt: TGTGCCAGCAGTGAGGGACAGATCGTCCCTTATGGCTACACCTTC
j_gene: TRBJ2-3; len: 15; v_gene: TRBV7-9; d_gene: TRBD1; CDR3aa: CAGAGGGSSTDTQYF; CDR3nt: TGTGCAGGGGCAGGGGGTGGATCTAGCACAGATACGCAGTATTTT
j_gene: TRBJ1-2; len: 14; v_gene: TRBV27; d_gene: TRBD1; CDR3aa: CASRPWRGLGGYTF; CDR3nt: TGTGCCAGCAGACCCTGGAGGGGGCTTGGTGGCTACACCTTC
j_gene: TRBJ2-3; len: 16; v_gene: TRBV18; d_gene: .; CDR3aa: CASSPVGQGSTDTQYF; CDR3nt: TGTGCCAGCTCACCGGTGGGACAAGGTAGCACAGATACGCAGTATTTT
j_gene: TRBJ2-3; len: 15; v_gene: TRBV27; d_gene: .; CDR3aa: CASRAGLPWLDTQYF; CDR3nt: TGTGCCAGCAGGGCGGGACTCCCATGGTTGGATACGCAGTATTTT
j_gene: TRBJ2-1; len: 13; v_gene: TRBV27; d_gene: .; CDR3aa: CASRGDGGNEQFF; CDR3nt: TGTGCCAGCAGAGGTGATGGGGGGAATGAGCAGTTCTTC
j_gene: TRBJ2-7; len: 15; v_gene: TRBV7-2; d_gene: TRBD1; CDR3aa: CASSGWGTGIYEQYF; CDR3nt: TGTGCCAGCAGCGGATGGGGGACAGGGATATACGAGCAGTACTTC
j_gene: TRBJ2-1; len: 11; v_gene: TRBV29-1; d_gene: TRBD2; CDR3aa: CSSGGGNEQFF; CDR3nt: TGCAGCTCGGGAGGGGGCAATGAGCAGTTCTTC
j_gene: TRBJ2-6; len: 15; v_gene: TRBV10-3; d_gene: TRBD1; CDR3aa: CATGQPTSGANVLTF; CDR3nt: TGTGCCACGGGACAGCCGACCTCTGGGGCCAACGTCCTGACTTTC
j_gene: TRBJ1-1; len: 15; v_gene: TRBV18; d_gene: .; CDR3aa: CASSPQTGSNTEAFF; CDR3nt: TGTGCCAGCTCACCTCAAACAGGCTCGAACACTGAAGCTTTCTTT
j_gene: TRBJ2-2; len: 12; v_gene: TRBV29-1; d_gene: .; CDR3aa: CSVGGGAGELFF; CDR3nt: TGCAGCGTTGGAGGAGGAGCGGGGGAGCTGTTTTTT